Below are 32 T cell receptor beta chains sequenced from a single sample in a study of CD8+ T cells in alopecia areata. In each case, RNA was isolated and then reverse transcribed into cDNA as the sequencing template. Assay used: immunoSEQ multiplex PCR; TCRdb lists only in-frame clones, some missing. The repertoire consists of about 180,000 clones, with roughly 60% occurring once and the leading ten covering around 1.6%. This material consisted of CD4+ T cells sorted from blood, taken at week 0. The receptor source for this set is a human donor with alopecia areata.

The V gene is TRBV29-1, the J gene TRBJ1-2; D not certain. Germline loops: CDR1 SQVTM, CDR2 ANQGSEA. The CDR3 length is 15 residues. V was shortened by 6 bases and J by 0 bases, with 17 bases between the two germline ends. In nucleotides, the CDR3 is TGCAGCGTACCGACCACTAACGGCCCTAACTATGGCTACACCTTC. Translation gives CSVPTTNGPNYGYTF. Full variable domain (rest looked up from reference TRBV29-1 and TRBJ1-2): SAVISQKPSRDICQRGTSLTIQCQVDSQVTMMFWYRQQPGQSLTLIATANQGSEATYESGFVIDKFPISRPNLTFSTLTVSNMSPEDSSIYLCSVPTTNGPNYGYTFGSGTRLTVV.

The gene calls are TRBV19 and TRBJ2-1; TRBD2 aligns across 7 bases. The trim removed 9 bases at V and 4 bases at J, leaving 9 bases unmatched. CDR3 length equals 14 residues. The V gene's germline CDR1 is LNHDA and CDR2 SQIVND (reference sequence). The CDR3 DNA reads TGTGCCAGCTCTGACGGGCGGGGGTACAATGAGCAGTTCTTC. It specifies CASSDGRGYNEQFF.

The CDR3 nucleotides read TGTGCCAGCAGTCCTCCTGGGCCTGGGGCCAACGTCCTGACTTTC. It codes for CASSPPGPGANVLTF. J is TRBJ2-6 and V is TRBV25-1; D gene unclear. Germline lookup yields CDR1 MGHDK and CDR2 SYGVNS. V gave up 5 bases and J gave up 2 bases, with 10 bases separating them. The CDR3 length is 15 residues.

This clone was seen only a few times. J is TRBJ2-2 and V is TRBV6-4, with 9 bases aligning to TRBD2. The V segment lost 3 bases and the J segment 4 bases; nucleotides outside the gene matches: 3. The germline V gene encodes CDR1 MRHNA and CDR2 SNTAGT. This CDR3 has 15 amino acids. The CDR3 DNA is TGTGCCAGCAGTGAGCGGGGGGGCGGCACCGGGGAGCTGTTTTTT. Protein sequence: CASSERGGGTGELFF.

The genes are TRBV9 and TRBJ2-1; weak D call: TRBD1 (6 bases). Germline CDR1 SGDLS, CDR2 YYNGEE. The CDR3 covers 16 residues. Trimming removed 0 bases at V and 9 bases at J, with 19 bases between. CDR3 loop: CASSVGGPRGKPEQFF. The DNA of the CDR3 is TGTGCCAGCAGCGTAGGGGGCCCAAGGGGGAAACCTGAGCAGTTCTTC.

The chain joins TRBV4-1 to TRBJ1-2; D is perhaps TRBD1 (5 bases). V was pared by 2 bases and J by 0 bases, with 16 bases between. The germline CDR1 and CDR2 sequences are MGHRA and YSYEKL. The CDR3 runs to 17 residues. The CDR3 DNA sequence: TGCGCCAGCAGCCAAACCGAACAGGTCCCAGCTAACTATGGCTACACCTTC. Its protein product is CASSQTEQVPANYGYTF.

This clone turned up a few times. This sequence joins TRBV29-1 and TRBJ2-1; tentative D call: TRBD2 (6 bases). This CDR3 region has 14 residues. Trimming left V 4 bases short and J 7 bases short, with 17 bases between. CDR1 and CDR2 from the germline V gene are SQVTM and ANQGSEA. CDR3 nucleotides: TGCAGCGTTGTCCGGGACTCCCTTGGGAATGAGCAGTTCTTC. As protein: CSVVRDSLGNEQFF.

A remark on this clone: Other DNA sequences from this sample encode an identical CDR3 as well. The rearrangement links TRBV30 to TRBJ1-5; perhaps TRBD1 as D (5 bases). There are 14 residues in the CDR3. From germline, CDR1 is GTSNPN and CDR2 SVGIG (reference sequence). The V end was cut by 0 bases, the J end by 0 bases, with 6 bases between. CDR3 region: CAWSVGGSNQPQHF. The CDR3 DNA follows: TGTGCCTGGAGTGTTGGGGGTAGCAATCAGCCCCAGCATTTT.

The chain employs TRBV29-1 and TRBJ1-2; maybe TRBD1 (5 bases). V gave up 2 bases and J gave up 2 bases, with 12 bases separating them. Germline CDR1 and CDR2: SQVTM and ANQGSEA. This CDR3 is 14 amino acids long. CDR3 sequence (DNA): TGCAGCGTTGAACCCCTGGCAGGGAACTATGGCTACACCTTC. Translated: CSVEPLAGNYGYTF.

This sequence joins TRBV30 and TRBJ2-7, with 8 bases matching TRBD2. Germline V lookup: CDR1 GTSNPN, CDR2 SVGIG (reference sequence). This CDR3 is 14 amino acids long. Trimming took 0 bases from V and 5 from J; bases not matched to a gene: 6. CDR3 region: CAWSVPGLGDEQYF. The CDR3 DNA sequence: TGTGCCTGGAGTGTACCGGGACTAGGGGACGAGCAGTACTTC.

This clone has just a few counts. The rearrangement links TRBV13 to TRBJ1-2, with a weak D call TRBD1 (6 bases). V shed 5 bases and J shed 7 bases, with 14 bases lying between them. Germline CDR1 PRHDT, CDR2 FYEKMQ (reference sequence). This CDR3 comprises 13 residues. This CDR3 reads CASSQTGKGGYTF. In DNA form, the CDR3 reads TGTGCCAGCAGCCAAACAGGGAAAGGTGGCTACACCTTC.

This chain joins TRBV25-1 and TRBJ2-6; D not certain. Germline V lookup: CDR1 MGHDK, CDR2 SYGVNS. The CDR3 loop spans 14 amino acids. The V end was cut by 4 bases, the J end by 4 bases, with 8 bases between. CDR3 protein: CASSALEGANVLTF. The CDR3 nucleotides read TGTGCCAGCAGTGCGCTAGAGGGGGCCAACGTCCTGACTTTC.

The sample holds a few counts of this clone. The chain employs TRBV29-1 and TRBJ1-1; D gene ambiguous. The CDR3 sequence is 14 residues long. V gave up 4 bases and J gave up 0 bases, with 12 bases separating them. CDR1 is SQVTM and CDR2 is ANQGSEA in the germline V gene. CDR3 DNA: TGCAGCGTTGGGATCCTCTCCTTGAACACTGAAGCTTTCTTT. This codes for CSVGILSLNTEAFF. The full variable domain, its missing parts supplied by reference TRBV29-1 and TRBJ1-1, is SAVISQKPSRDICQRGTSLTIQCQVDSQVTMMFWYRQQPGQSLTLIATANQGSEATYESGFVIDKFPISRPNLTFSTLTVSNMSPEDSSIYLCSVGILSLNTEAFFGQGTRLTVV.

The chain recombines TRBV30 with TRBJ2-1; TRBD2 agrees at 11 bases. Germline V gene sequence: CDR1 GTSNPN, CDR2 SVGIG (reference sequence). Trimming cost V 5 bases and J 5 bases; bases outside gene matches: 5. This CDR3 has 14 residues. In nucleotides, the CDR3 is TGTGCCTGGGTCTCTAGCGGGGGGAACAATGAGCAGTTCTTC. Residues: CAWVSSGGNNEQFF.

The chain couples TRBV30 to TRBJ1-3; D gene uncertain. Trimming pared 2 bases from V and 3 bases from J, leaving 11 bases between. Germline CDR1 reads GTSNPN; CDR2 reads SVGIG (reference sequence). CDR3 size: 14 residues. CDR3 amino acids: CAWSTRAFGNTIYF. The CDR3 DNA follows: TGTGCCTGGAGTACCCGGGCCTTTGGAAACACCATATATTTT.

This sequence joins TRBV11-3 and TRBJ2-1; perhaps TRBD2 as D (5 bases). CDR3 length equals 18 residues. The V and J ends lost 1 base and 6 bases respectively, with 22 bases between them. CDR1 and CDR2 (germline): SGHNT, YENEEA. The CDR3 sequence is CASSLAGGWAKGSNEQFF. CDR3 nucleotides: TGTGCCAGCAGCTTAGCGGGCGGGTGGGCCAAGGGTTCCAATGAGCAGTTCTTC.

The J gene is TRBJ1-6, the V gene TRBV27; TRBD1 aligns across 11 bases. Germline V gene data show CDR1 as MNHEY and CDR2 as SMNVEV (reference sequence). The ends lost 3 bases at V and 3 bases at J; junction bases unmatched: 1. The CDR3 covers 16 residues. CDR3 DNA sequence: TGTGCCAGCAGTTTGGACAGGGGGCTCTATAATTCACCCCTCCACTTT. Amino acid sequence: CASSLDRGLYNSPLHF.

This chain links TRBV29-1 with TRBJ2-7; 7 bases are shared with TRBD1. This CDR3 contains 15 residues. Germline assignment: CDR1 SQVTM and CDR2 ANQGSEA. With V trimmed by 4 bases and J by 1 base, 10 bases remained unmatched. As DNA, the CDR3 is TGCAGCGTTGTGACAGGGAAGGAAAGTTCCTACGAGCAGTACTTC. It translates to CSVVTGKESSYEQYF.

For the CDR3, the DNA is TGTGCCAGTAGTATGACAGCGGGGGAATACAATCAGCCCCAGCATTTT. It translates to CASSMTAGEYNQPQHF. This chain joins TRBV19 and TRBJ1-5; D may be TRBD1 (5 bases). The germline CDR1 and CDR2 sequences are LNHDA and SQIVND (reference sequence). The CDR3 covers 16 residues. Deletions cut 3 bases from V and 3 bases from J, with 15 bases between.

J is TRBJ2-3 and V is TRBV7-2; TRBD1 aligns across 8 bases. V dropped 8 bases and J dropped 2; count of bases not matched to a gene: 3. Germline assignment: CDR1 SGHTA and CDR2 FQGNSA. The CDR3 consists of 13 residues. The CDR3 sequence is CASRTGLTDTQYF. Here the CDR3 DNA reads TGTGCCAGCCGGACAGGGCTCACAGATACGCAGTATTTT.

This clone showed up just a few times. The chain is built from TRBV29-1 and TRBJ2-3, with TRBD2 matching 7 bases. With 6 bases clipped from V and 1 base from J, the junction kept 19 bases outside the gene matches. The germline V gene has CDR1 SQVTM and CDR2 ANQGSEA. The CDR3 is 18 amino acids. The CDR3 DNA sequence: TGCAGCGTCGAGCCCTTGGGACTACTTTCCTCGGGCACAGATACGCAGTATTTT. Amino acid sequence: CSVEPLGLLSSGTDTQYF.

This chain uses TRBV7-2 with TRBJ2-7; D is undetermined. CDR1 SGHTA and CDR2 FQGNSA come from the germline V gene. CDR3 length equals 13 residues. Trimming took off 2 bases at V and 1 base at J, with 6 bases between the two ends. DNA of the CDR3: TGTGCCAGCAGCTTAAAGGGATCCTACGAGCAGTACTTC. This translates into CASSLKGSYEQYF.

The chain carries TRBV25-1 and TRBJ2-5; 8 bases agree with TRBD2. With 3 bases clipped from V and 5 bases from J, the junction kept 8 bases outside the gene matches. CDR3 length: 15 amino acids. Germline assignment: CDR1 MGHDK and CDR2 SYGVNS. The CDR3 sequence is CASSDPGLASETQYF. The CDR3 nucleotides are TGTGCCAGCAGTGACCCTGGACTAGCAAGTGAGACCCAGTACTTC.

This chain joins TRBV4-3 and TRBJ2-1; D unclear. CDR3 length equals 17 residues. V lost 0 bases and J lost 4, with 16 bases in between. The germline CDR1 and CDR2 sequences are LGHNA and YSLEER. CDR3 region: CASSQDLGLAPYNEQFF. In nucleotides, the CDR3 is TGCGCCAGCAGCCAAGATCTAGGCCTCGCCCCATACAATGAGCAGTTCTTC.

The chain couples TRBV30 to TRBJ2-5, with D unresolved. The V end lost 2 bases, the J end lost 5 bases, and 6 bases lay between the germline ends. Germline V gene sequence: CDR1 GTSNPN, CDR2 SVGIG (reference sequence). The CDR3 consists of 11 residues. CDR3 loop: CAWSHPETQYF. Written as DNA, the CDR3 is TGTGCCTGGAGTCATCCGGAGACCCAGTACTTC.

CDR3 nucleotide sequence: TGTGCCAGCAGCCTTGAGCGTTGGGGCAATGAGCAGTTCTTC. Amino acids: CASSLERWGNEQFF. V and J are TRBV27 and TRBJ2-1, with D uncertain. With 6 bases removed from V and 6 bases from J, the gap between germline ends came to 15 bases. Germline V gene lookup returns CDR1 MNHEY and CDR2 SMNVEV (reference sequence). This CDR3 is built from 14 residues.

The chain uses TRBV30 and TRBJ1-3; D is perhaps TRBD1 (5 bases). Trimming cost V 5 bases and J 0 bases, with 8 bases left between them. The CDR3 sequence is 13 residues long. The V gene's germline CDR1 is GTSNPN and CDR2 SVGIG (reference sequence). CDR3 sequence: CAWWGGSGNTIYF. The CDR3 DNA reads TGTGCCTGGTGGGGCGGCTCTGGAAACACCATATATTTT.

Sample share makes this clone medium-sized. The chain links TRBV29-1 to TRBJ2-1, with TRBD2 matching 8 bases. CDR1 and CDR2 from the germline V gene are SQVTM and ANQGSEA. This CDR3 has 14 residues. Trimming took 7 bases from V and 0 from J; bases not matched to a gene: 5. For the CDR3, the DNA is TGCAGCGGTGTTAGCGGGGACTCCTACAATGAGCAGTTCTTC. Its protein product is CSGVSGDSYNEQFF.

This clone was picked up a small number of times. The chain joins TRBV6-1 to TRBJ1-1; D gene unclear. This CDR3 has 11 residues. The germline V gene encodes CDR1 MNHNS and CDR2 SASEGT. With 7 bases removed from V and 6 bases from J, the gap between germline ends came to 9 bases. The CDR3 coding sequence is TGTGCCAGCACTCGGACGGCTGAAGCTTTCTTT. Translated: CASTRTAEAFF.

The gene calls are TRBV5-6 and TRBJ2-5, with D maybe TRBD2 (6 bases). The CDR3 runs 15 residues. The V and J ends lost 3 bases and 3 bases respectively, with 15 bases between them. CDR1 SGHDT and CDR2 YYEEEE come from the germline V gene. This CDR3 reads CASSWDSGIEETQYF. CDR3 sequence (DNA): TGTGCCAGCAGCTGGGACTCAGGGATAGAAGAGACCCAGTACTTC.

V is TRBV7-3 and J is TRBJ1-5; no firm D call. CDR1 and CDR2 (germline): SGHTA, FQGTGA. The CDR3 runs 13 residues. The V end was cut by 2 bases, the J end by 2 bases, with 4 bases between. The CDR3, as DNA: TGTGCCAGCAGCTTACAGGGCAATCAGCCCCAGCATTTT. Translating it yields CASSLQGNQPQHF.

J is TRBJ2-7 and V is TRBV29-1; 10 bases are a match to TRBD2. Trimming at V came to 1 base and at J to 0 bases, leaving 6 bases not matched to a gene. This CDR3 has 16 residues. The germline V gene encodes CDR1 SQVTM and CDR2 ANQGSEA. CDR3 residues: CSVEGLAGDYSYEQYF. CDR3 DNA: TGCAGCGTTGAAGGGCTAGCGGGGGACTACTCCTACGAGCAGTACTTC.